The clone carrying this T cell receptor beta chain was found once. These data belong to a study of blood T cell repertoires in COVID-19. In the study overall: PBMCs, B-cell-depleted T cells, or T cells were the source of the cDNA or gDNA that made up the material.

V lost 2 bases to trimming and J lost 6 bases, with 11 bases between them. The CDR3 length is 13 residues. Germline V gives CDR1 MNHEY, CDR2 SMNVEV (reference sequence). Clones were sequenced by immunoSEQ multiplex PCR, and TCRdb holds only the in-frame ones, with some missing. This sample has 90,000 to 150,000 clones, with roughly 81% found just once. Sequenced sample: peripheral blood. The origin of this receptor is a human donor in a cohort sampled during active COVID-19. The chain is built from TRBV27 and TRBJ2-7; D is perhaps TRBD1 (6 bases). CDR3 in DNA: TGTGCCAGCAGTTTAATGACAGGATTCGAGCAGTACTTC. Translating it yields CASSLMTGFEQYF.